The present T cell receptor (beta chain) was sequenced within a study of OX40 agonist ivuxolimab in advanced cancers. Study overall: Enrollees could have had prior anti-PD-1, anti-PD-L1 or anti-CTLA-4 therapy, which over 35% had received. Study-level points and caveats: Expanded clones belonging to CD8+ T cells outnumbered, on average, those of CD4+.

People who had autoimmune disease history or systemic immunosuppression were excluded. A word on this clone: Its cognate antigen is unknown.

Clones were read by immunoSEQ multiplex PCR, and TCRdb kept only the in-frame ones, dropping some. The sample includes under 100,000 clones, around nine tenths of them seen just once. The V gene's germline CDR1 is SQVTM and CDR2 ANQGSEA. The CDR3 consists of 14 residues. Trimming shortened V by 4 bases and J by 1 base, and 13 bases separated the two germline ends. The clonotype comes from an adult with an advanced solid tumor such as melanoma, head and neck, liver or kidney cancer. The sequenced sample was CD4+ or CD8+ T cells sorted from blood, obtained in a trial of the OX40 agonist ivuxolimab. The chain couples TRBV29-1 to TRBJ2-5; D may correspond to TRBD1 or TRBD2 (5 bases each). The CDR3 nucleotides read TGCAGCGTTGCTCAAATGGGGGTCCAAGAGACCCAGTACTTC. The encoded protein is CSVAQMGVQETQYF.